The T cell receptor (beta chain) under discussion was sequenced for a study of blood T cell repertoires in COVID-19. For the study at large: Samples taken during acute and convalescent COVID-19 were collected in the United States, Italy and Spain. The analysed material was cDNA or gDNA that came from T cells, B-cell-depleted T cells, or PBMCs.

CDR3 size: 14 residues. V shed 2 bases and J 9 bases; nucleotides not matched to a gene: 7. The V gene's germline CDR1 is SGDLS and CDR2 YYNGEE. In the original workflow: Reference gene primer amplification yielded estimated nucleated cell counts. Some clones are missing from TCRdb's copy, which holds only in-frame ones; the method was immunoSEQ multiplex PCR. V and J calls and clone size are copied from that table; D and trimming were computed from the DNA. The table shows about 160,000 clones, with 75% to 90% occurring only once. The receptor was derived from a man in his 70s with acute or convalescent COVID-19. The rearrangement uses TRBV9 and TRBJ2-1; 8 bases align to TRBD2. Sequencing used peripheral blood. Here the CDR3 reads CASSVGELAVEQFF. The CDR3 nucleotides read TGTGCCAGCAGCGTCGGGGAACTAGCGGTTGAGCAGTTCTTC. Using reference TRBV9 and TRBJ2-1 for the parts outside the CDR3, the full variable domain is DSGVTQTPKHLITATGQRVTLRCSPRSGDLSVYWYQQSLDQGLQFLIQYYNGEERAKGNILERFSAQQFPDLHSELNLSSLELGDSALYFCASSVGELAVEQFFGPGTRLTVL.